A single sample gave rise to the 22 T cell receptor beta chains below, sequenced in a study of T cell repertoires in cytomegalovirus infection. Via MiXCR, TCRdb re-called the reads, giving one row per CDR3 protein. The sample lists about 920,000 distinct CDR3 sequences, approximately 31% occurring once. Their antigen targets remain unknown. The sequenced sample was cultured CD8+ T cells from PBMCs, obtained from culture after CMV antigen stimulation. The receptors here all came from a human donor in good health (CMV status not recorded). Some clones in this sample may be carry-over from other donors' samples.

At least ten counts were recorded for this clonotype. V is TRBV27 and J is TRBJ2-7; D remains unclear. V lost 2 bases and J lost 3, with 14 bases in between. The CDR3 loop spans 15 amino acids. Germline V gene lookup returns CDR1 MNHEY and CDR2 SMNVEV (reference sequence). CDR3 sequence: CASSLGDSLSYEQYF. Written as DNA, the CDR3 is TGTGCCAGCAGTTTAGGGGATTCCCTCAGCTACGAGCAGTACTTC.

This clonotype appeared many times. V gene TRBV4-1 combines with J gene TRBJ2-5; TRBD2 agrees at 8 bases. This CDR3 is built from 16 residues. Germline V gives CDR1 MGHRA, CDR2 YSYEKL. With 1 base clipped from V and 2 bases from J, the junction kept 6 bases outside the gene matches. CDR3: CASSQGVLAAQETQYF. Written as DNA, the CDR3 is TGCGCCAGCAGCCAAGGTGTACTAGCGGCGCAAGAGACCCAGTACTTC.

This sequence joins TRBV6-1 and TRBJ1-2; tentative D call: TRBD1 (6 bases). The V gene's germline CDR1 is MNHNS and CDR2 SASEGT. Trimming shortened V by 6 bases and J by 8 bases, and 16 bases separated the two germline ends. The CDR3 spans 13 residues. In DNA, the CDR3 is TGTGCCAGCAGATACGTACAGGGTCGGGGCTACACCTTC. It is translated as CASRYVQGRGYTF.

This clonotype was observed a few times. This rearrangement joins TRBV6-5 to TRBJ1-4; 10 positions match TRBD1. After removal of 6 bases from V and 5 bases from J, the junction contained 6 bases not matched to a gene. Germline V gives CDR1 MNHEY, CDR2 SVGAGI. The CDR3 is 15 residues long. The CDR3, as DNA: TGTGCCAGCAGACGCGACAGGGGGCGGAATGAAAAACTGTTTTTT. It specifies CASRRDRGRNEKLFF.

The chain combines TRBV2 with TRBJ2-7, with 7 nucleotides matching TRBD1. Losses at the gene ends were 5 bases for V and 3 bases for J; bases not matched to a gene: 19. Germline-derived CDR1 and CDR2 are SNHLY and FYNNEI. There are 18 residues in the CDR3. CDR3 nucleotide sequence: TGTGCCAGCAGTCTTTATAAAACCAAACGGGACAGAGTCTACGAGCAGTACTTC. Its translation is CASSLYKTKRDRVYEQYF.

The rearrangement uses TRBV11-2 and TRBJ2-4; tentatively, D is TRBD1 (5 bases). V was clipped by 3 bases and J by 0 bases, with 30 bases between them. Germline assignment: CDR1 SGHAT and CDR2 FQNNGV. This CDR3 comprises 22 residues. The CDR3 DNA follows: TGTGCCAGCAGCTTGAGCCGGAGCCAACCAGGGAAGGTCTCTCTAGCCAAAAACATTCAGTACTTC. This sequence encodes CASSLSRSQPGKVSLAKNIQYF.

The chain combines TRBV5-4 with TRBJ2-2; 14 bases map to TRBD2. The CDR3 extends over 17 amino acids. V lost 4 bases, J lost 3 bases, and 5 bases stayed unmatched. Germline V gene lookup returns CDR1 SGHNT and CDR2 YYREEE (reference sequence). The chain's CDR3 is CASSGGLAGAYTGELFF. The CDR3 nucleotides are TGTGCCAGCAGCGGGGGACTAGCGGGGGCCTACACCGGGGAGCTGTTTTTT.

The chain carries TRBV15 and TRBJ1-4; D remains ambiguous. V was pared by 1 base and J by 1 base, with 7 bases between. The CDR3 is 15 amino acids. Germline V gives CDR1 LNHNV, CDR2 YYDKDF (reference sequence). This chain's CDR3 is CATSRGRGTNEKLFF. The CDR3 DNA sequence: TGTGCCACCAGCAGAGGACGGGGAACTAATGAAAAACTGTTTTTT.

The table lists this clonotype with many counts. CDR3 in amino acids: CASSLWIGQGNSNQPQHF. The CDR3 bases are TGTGCCAGCAGTTTATGGATCGGACAGGGGAATAGCAATCAGCCCCAGCATTTT. The V call is TRBV12-3 or TRBV12-4, the J call TRBJ1-5, with TRBD1 identical over 9 bases. J lost 0 bases, V lost 2 bases, and 8 bases had no gene match. The CDR3 runs 18 residues.

This clonotype appeared a few times. The DNA for the CDR3 is TGCGCCAGCAGCCAAACCAAGACAGGGTTCGAGCAGTACTTC. Protein sequence: CASSQTKTGFEQYF. J is TRBJ2-7 and V is TRBV4-1; 7 bases align to TRBD1. The germline V gene encodes CDR1 MGHRA and CDR2 YSYEKL. V was clipped by 2 bases and J by 6 bases; unmatched bases: 7. There are 14 residues in the CDR3.

The V gene is TRBV7-3, the J gene TRBJ2-1; the D gene is possibly TRBD1 (5 bases). V lost 4 bases to trimming and J lost 7 bases, with 14 bases between them. Per germline, CDR1 SGHTA and CDR2 FQGTGA. The CDR3 consists of 14 residues. The CDR3 nucleotides read TGTGCCAGCAGCTCAGACAGTTCCTGGAATGAGCAGTTCTTC. Protein product: CASSSDSSWNEQFF.

This clonotype came up many times. The chain couples TRBV28 to TRBJ2-7, with D possibly TRBD2 on 7 matching bases. The CDR3 length is 13 residues. V lost 6 bases and J lost 6, with 15 bases in between. The germline V gene encodes CDR1 MDHEN and CDR2 SYDVKM. Here the CDR3 DNA reads TGTGCCAGCAGCCTGAACAGGGAGGGCGAGCAGTACGTC. This codes for CASSLNREGEQYV.

This clonotype was observed a few times. V gene TRBV6-1 combines with J gene TRBJ1-1; 7 bases match TRBD1. Germline-derived CDR1 and CDR2 are MNHNS and SASEGT. The V and J ends lost 2 bases and 6 bases, in that order; junction bases with no gene match: 18. CDR3 length: 18 amino acids. The CDR3 DNA follows: TGTGCCAGCAGTGAAAGTTCCGTTCACAGGAGGGGGCGGCCTGAAGCTTTCTTT. Residues: CASSESSVHRRGRPEAFF.

This clonotype was detected ten times or more. The V and J genes are TRBV4-2 and TRBJ2-2; D remains ambiguous. Germline V gene data show CDR1 as LGHNA and CDR2 as YNFKEQ. The CDR3 has 16 amino acids. The V end was cut by 4 bases, the J end by 0 bases, with 12 bases between. The CDR3 region has the DNA TGTGCCAGCAGCCCCGTCGGTGGAGCGAACACCGGGGAGCTGTTTTTT. Residues: CASSPVGGANTGELFF.

The rearrangement uses TRBV6-2 or TRBV6-3 and TRBJ2-5, with D perhaps being TRBD1 or TRBD2 (5 bases each). The V gene's germline CDR1 is MNHEY and CDR2 SVGEGT. V lost 2 bases to trimming and J lost 7 bases, with 14 bases between them. This CDR3 region has 14 residues. CDR3 in DNA: TGTGCCAGCAGTTACGCCCAGGGCGCGGGGACCCAGTACTTC. It specifies CASSYAQGAGTQYF.

Of note for this clonotype: An end of the junction differs from the germline gene, which may be a read error. This chain joins TRBV5-4 and TRBJ2-2; D unresolved. The germline CDR1 and CDR2 sequences are SGHNT and YYREEE (reference sequence). The CDR3 has 15 amino acids. This chain's CDR3 is CTSSLTQSGTGELFF. The DNA of the CDR3 is TGTACCAGCAGCTTAACCCAATCGGGCACCGGGGAGCTGTTTTTT.

For this clonotype: At one end, the junction sequence differs from germline, possibly due to a read error. This chain links TRBV5-3 with TRBJ2-1; no clear D. TRBV5-3 counts as an open reading frame of uncertain function. The CDR3 has 16 amino acids. The CDR3 DNA reads TGTGCCAGCAGCTTGATAGGTTCTCGGTCCTACAATGAGCAGTTCTTC. Its translation: CASSLIGSRSYNEQFF.

This clonotype has just a few counts. The chain couples TRBV9 to TRBJ1-2; D is unclear. Trimming removed 4 bases at V and 4 bases at J, with 17 bases between. CDR1 is SGDLS, CDR2 YYNGEE, per germline. The CDR3 has 15 residues. CDR3: CASSPSSAAAYGYTF. CDR3 coding DNA: TGTGCCAGCAGCCCATCCAGCGCAGCGGCCTATGGCTACACCTTC.

The gene calls are TRBV9 and TRBJ1-2; weak D call: TRBD1 (5 bases). Trimming took 6 bases from V and 8 from J, leaving 11 bases between them. This CDR3 contains 11 residues. Germline CDR1 is SGDLS and CDR2 is YYNGEE. CDR3 loop: CASKSRDGYTF. The CDR3, as DNA: TGTGCCAGCAAAAGCAGGGACGGCTACACCTTC. Based on the CDR3 plus reference TRBV9 and TRBJ1-2, the full variable domain is DSGVTQTPKHLITATGQRVTLRCSPRSGDLSVYWYQQSLDQGLQFLIQYYNGEERAKGNILERFSAQQFPDLHSELNLSSLELGDSALYFCASKSRDGYTFGSGTRLTVV.

This clonotype was detected a few times. This chain uses TRBV19 with TRBJ1-2, with 7 bases aligning to TRBD1. CDR1 is LNHDA and CDR2 is SQIVND in the germline V gene (reference sequence). This CDR3 contains 15 residues. Trimming at V came to 5 bases and at J to 6 bases, leaving 12 bases not matched to a gene. CDR3: CASSDSTGSMHGYTF. In nucleotides, the CDR3 is TGTGCCAGTAGTGATTCGACAGGGTCAATGCATGGCTACACCTTC.

This clonotype was detected a few times. This CDR3 is CASSHASGVEAFF. The CDR3 DNA reads TGTGCCAGCAGCCATGCATCAGGGGTGGAAGCTTTCTTT. This chain uses TRBV3-1 with TRBJ1-1, with D tentatively TRBD1 (6 bases). The CDR3 has 13 amino acids. Trimming stripped 3 bases from V and 8 bases from J, with 13 bases between. The germline V gene has CDR1 LGHDT and CDR2 YNNKEL (reference sequence).

For the CDR3, the DNA is TGTGCCAGCAGTTACTCGGGACGAGTAGAGCAGTTCTTC. Translation gives CASSYSGRVEQFF. This chain uses TRBV6-5 with TRBJ2-1, with D possibly called TRBD1 or TRBD2 (5 bases each). The length of the CDR3 is 13 residues. V was trimmed by 0 bases and J by 10 bases, leaving 10 bases between them. Germline V gene lookup returns CDR1 MNHEY and CDR2 SVGAGI.